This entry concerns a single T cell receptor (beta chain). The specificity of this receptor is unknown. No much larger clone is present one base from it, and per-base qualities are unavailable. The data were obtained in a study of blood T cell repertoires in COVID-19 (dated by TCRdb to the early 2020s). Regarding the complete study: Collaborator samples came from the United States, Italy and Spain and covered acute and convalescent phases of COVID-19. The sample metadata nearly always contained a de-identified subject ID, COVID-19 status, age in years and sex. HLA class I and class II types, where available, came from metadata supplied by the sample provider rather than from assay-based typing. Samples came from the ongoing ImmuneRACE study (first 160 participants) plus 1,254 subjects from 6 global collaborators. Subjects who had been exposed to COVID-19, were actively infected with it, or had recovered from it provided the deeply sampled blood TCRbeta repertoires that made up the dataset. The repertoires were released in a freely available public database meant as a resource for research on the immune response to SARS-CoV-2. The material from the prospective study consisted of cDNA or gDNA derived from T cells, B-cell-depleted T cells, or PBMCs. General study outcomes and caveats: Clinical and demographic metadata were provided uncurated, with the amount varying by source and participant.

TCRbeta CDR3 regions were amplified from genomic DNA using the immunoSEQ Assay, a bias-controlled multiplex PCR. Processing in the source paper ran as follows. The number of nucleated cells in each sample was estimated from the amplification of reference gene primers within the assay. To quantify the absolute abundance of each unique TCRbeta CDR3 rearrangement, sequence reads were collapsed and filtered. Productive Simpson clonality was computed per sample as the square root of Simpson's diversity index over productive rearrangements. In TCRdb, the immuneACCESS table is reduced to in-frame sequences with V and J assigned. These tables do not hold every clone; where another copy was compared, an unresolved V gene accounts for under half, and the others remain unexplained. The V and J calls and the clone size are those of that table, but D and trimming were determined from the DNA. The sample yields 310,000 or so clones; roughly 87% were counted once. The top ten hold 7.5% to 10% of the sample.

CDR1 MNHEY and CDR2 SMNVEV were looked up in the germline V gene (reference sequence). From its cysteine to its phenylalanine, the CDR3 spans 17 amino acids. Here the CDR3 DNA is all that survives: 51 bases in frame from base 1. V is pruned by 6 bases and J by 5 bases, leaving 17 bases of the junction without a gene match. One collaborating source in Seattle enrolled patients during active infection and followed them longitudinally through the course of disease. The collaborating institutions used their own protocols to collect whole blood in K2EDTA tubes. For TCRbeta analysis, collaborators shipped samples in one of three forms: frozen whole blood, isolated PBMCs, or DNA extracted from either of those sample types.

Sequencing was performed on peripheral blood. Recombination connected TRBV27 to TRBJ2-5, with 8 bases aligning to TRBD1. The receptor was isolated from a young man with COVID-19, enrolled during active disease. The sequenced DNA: TGTGCCAGCAGCTCTACTACCGGGACAGGCTACGGGGAGACCCAGTACTTC. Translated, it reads CASSSTTGTGYGETQYF.